The 5 T cell receptor beta chains below come from one sample, sequenced in a study of OX40 agonist ivuxolimab in advanced cancers. The assay was immunoSEQ multiplex PCR, and TCRdb's table has in-frame clones only and misses some. The sample has tens of thousands of clones; 75% to 90% are singletons. The specimen comprised CD4+ or CD8+ T cells sorted from blood, sampled in a trial of the OX40 agonist ivuxolimab. The receptors come from an adult with an advanced solid tumor such as melanoma, head and neck, liver or kidney cancer.

V and J are TRBV5-1 and TRBJ2-5; D is perhaps TRBD2 (5 bases). CDR1 and CDR2 (germline): SGHRS, YFSETQ. The CDR3 extends over 16 amino acids. V dropped 0 bases and J dropped 1 base, with 13 bases sitting between them. The CDR3 sequence is CASSLVGSGIQETQYF. In DNA, the CDR3 is TGCGCCAGCAGCTTGGTTGGGTCGGGGATCCAAGAGACCCAGTACTTC. Looking up the rest from reference TRBV5-1 and TRBJ2-5 gives the full variable domain: KAGVTQTPRYLIKTRGQQVTLSCSPISGHRSVSWYQQTPGQGLQFLFEYFSETQRNKGNFPGRFSGRQFSNSRSEMNVSTLELGDSALYLCASSLVGSGIQETQYFGPGTRLLVL.

The chain couples TRBV19 to TRBJ2-7; D is tentatively TRBD1 or TRBD2 (5 bases each). This CDR3 has 14 residues. Germline CDR1 LNHDA, CDR2 SQIVND (reference sequence). Trimming stripped 1 base from V and 3 bases from J, with 10 bases between. CDR3: CASSIARESYEQYF. In DNA form, the CDR3 reads TGTGCCAGTAGTATAGCCAGGGAGAGCTACGAGCAGTACTTC.

CDR3 sequence (DNA): TGTGCCAGCAGCCACCCCGAAGGCTACACCTTC. It specifies CASSHPEGYTF. The chain uses TRBV5-6 and TRBJ1-2; D remains unclear. V gave up 4 bases and J gave up 8 bases, with 9 bases separating them. The CDR3 has 11 amino acids. Per the germline V gene, CDR1 is SGHDT and CDR2 is YYEEEE.

This chain uses TRBV6-5 with TRBJ1-2; D unresolved. Germline CDR1 reads MNHEY; CDR2 reads SVGAGI. The CDR3 has 15 amino acids. The V end was cut by 6 bases, the J end by 2 bases, with 16 bases between. CDR3 residues: CASSRTLALNYGYTF. CDR3 in DNA: TGTGCCAGCAGCCGAACTCTGGCGCTCAACTATGGCTACACCTTC.

The chain carries TRBV30 and TRBJ2-5; D gene uncertain. The CDR3 loop spans 13 amino acids. Germline loops: CDR1 GTSNPN, CDR2 SVGIG (reference sequence). V lost 2 bases, J lost 3 bases, and 10 bases lay in between. This CDR3 is CAWSRNREETQYF. Written as DNA, the CDR3 is TGTGCCTGGAGTAGGAACAGAGAAGAGACCCAGTACTTC.